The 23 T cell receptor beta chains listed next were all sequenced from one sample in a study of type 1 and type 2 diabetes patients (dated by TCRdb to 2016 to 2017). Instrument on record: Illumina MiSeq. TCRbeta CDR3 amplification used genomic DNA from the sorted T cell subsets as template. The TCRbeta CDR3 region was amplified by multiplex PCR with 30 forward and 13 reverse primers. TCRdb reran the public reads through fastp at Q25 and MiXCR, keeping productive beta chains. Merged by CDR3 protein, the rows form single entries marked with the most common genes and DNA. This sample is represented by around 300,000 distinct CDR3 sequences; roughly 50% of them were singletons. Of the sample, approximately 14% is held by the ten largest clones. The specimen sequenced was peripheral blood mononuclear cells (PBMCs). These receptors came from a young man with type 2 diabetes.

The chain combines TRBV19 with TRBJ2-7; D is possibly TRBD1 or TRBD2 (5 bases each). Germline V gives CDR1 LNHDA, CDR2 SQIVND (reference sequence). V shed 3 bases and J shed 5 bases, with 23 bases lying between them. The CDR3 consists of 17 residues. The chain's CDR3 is CASSIRSRSEGLDEQYF. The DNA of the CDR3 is TGTGCCAGTAGTATTCGGTCCAGGTCCGAGGGGCTGGACGAGCAGTACTTC.

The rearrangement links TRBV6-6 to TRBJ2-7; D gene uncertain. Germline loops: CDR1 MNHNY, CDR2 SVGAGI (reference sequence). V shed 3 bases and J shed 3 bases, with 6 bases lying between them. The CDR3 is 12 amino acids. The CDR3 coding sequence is TGTGCCAGCAGTTATAGGATCTACGAGCAGTACTTC. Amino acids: CASSYRIYEQYF.

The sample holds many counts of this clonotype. CDR3 region: CAWSVPTRQEVYEQYF. In DNA form, the CDR3 reads TGTGCCTGGAGTGTACCGACAAGACAGGAGGTATACGAGCAGTACTTC. V is TRBV30 and J is TRBJ2-7, with D possibly matching TRBD1 (6 bases). The CDR3 has 16 amino acids. Per germline, CDR1 GTSNPN and CDR2 SVGIG (reference sequence). Trimming took 0 bases from V and 4 from J, leaving 19 bases between them.

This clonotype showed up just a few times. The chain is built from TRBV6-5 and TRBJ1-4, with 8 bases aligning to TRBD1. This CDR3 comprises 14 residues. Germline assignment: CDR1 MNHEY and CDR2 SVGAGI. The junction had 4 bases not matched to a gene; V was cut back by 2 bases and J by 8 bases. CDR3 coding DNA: TGTGCCAGCAGTTACATCCAGGGGGCGGAAAAACTGTTTTTT. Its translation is CASSYIQGAEKLFF.

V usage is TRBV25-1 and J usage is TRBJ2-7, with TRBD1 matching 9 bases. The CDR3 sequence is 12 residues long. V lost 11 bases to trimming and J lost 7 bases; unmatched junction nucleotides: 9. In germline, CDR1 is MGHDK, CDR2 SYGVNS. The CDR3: CACGTGLMEQYF. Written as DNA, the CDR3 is TGTGCCTGCGGGACAGGGCTGATGGAGCAGTACTTC.

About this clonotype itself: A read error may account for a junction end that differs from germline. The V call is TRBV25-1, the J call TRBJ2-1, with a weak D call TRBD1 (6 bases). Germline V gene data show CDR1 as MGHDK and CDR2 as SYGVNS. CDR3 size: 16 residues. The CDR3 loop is CATSDPQGASYSEQFF. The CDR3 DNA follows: TGTGCCACCAGTGACCCACAGGGAGCCTCGTACAGTGAGCAGTTCTTC.

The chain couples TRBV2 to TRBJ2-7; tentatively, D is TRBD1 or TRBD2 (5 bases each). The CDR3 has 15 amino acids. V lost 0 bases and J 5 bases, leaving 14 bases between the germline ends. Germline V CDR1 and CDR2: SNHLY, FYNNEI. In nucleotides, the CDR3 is TGTGCCAGCAGTGAAGCTATCGGGGCCCCAAACGAGCAGTACTTC. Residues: CASSEAIGAPNEQYF.

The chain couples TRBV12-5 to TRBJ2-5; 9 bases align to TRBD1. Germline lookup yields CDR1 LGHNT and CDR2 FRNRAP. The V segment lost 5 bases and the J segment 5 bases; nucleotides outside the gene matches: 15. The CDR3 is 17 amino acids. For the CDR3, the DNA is TGTGCTAGTGGTCCCCAAAATACCGGGACAGGGTATGAGACCCAGTACTTC. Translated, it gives CASGPQNTGTGYETQYF.

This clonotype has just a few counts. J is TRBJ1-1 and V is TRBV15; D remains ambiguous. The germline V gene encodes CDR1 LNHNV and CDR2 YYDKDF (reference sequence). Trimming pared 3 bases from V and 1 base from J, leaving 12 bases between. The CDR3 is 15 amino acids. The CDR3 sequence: CATSRATQRNTEAFF. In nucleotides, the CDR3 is TGTGCCACCAGCAGGGCAACTCAACGGAACACTGAAGCTTTCTTT.

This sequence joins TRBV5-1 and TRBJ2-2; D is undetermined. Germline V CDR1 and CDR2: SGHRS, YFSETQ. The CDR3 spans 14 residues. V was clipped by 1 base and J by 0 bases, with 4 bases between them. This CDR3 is CASSLQTNTGELFF. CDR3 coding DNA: TGCGCCAGCAGCTTGCAGACGAACACCGGGGAGCTGTTTTTT. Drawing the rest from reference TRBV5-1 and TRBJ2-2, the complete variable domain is KAGVTQTPRYLIKTRGQQVTLSCSPISGHRSVSWYQQTPGQGLQFLFEYFSETQRNKGNFPGRFSGRQFSNSRSEMNVSTLELGDSALYLCASSLQTNTGELFFGEGSRLTVL.

CDR3 loop: CASSLKTGQPQHF. For the CDR3, the DNA is TGTGCCAGCAGTCTGAAGACGGGTCAGCCCCAGCATTTT. The chain has TRBV12-3 or TRBV12-4 and TRBJ1-5; D is undetermined. The CDR3 totals 13 residues. V was pared by 5 bases and J by 6 bases, with 11 bases between.

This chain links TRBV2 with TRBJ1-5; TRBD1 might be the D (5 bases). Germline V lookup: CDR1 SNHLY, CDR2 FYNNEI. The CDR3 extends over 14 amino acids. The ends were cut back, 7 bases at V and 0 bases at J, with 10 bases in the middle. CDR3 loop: CASNTGDSNQPQHF. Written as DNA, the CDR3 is TGTGCCAGCAATACAGGAGATAGCAATCAGCCCCAGCATTTT.

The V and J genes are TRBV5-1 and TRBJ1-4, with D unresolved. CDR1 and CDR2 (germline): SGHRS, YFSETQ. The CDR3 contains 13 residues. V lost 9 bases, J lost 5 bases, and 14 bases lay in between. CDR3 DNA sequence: TGCGCCACCAAAATGGGAGGAAATGAAAAACTGTTTTTT. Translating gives CATKMGGNEKLFF.

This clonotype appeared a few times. The CDR3 is CASSESGAIEETQYF. Written as DNA, the CDR3 is TGCGCCAGCAGTGAGTCGGGAGCAATAGAAGAGACCCAGTACTTC. V usage is TRBV10-2 and J usage is TRBJ2-5, with a weak D call TRBD2 (5 bases). There are 15 residues in the CDR3. Germline V gene lookup returns CDR1 WSHSY and CDR2 SAAADI. The germline V and J ends were trimmed by 0 bases and 3 bases, with 11 bases remaining between them.

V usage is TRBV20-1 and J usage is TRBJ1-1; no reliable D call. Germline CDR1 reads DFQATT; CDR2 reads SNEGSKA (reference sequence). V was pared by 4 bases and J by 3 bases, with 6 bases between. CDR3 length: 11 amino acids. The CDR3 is CSANKYTEAFF. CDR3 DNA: TGCAGTGCTAACAAGTACACTGAAGCTTTCTTT.

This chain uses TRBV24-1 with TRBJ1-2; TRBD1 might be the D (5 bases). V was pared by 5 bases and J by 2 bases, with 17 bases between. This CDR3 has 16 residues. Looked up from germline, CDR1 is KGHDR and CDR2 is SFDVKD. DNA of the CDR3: TGTGCCACCAGTGTCTGGGGGAAGGGGACGAACTATGGCTACACCTTC. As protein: CATSVWGKGTNYGYTF.

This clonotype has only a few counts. This chain's CDR3 is CARLGRGAKSTEAFF. CDR3 in DNA: TGTGCCCGACTCGGACGGGGGGCGAAGAGCACTGAAGCTTTCTTT. This rearrangement joins TRBV2 to TRBJ1-1; D perhaps matches TRBD1 (6 bases). Trimming removed 11 bases at V and 4 bases at J, with 23 bases between. The germline V gene has CDR1 SNHLY and CDR2 FYNNEI. The CDR3 covers 15 residues.

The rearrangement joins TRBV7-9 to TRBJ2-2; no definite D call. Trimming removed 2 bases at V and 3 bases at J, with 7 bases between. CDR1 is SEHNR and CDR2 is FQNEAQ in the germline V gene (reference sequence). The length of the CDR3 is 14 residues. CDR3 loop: CASSLTQDTGELFF. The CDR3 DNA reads TGTGCCAGCAGCTTAACGCAGGACACCGGGGAGCTGTTTTTT.

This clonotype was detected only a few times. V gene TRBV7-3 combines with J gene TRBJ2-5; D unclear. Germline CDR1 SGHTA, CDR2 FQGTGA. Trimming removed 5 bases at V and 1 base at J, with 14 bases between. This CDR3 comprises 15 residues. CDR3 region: CASSEGISVQETQYF. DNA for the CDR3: TGTGCCAGCAGCGAAGGAATAAGTGTCCAAGAGACCCAGTACTTC.

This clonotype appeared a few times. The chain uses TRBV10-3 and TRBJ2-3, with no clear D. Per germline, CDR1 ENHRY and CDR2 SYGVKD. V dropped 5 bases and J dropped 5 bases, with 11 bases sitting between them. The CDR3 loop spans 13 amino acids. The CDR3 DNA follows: TGTGCCATCAGTAAGGGTTTAGGAGATACGCAGTATTTT. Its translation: CAISKGLGDTQYF.

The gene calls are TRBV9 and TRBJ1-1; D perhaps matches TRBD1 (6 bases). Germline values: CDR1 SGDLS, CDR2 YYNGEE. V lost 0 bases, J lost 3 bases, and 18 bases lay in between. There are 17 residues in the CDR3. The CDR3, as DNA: TGTGCCAGCAGCGTAGCTGGCAGGGGTAGTGTTGACACTGAAGCTTTCTTT. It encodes CASSVAGRGSVDTEAFF.

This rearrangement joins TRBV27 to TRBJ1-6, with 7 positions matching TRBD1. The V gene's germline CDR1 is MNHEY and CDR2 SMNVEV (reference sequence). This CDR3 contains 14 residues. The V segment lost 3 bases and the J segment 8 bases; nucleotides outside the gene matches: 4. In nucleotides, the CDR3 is TGTGCCAGCAGTTTCATGACAGGGTATTCACCCCTCCACTTT. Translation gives CASSFMTGYSPLHF.

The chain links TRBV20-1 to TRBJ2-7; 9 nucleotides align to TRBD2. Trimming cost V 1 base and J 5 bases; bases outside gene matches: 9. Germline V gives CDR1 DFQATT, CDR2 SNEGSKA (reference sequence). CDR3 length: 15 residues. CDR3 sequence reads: CSARVSGRKENEQYF. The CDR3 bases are TGCAGTGCTAGAGTGAGCGGGAGGAAGGAGAACGAGCAGTACTTC.